A single sample is the source of the 21 T cell receptor beta chains below, sequenced in a study of T cell responses to AZD1222 COVID-19 vaccine. Generated by immunoSEQ multiplex PCR, the TCRdb table keeps only in-frame clones and is missing some. Here the sample spans 150,000 to 200,000 clones, under 95% being singletons. The material was peripheral blood, obtained 28 days after the second AZD1222 dose. The receptors here all came from an adult who received the AZD1222 COVID-19 vaccine.

The chain carries TRBV27 and TRBJ1-3, with D possibly TRBD1 on 6 matching bases. The ends were cut back, 4 bases at V and 3 bases at J, with 13 bases in the middle. Germline CDR1 reads MNHEY; CDR2 reads SMNVEV (reference sequence). The CDR3 is 15 residues long. This CDR3 is CASSSSRGHGNTIYF. CDR3 sequence (DNA): TGTGCCAGCAGTTCTTCCAGGGGACATGGAAACACCATATATTTT.

The chain couples TRBV5-1 to TRBJ2-3, with 14 bases fitting TRBD2. This CDR3 region has 15 residues. Germline V CDR1 and CDR2: SGHRS, YFSETQ. J lost 7 bases, V lost 6 bases, and 7 bases had no gene match. The CDR3 nucleotides are TGCGCCAGCACTAGGGGGACTAGCGGGGGCTATACGCAGTATTTT. Translated, it gives CASTRGTSGGYTQYF.

The chain recombines TRBV10-3 with TRBJ1-2; TRBD1 might be the D (5 bases). Trimming left V 4 bases short and J 0 bases short, with 12 bases between. Germline-derived CDR1 and CDR2 are ENHRY and SYGVKD. CDR3 length: 15 residues. The CDR3: CAISGETGPNYGYTF. The CDR3 nucleotides read TGTGCCATCAGTGGCGAGACGGGGCCTAACTATGGCTACACCTTC.

The chain carries TRBV4-2 and TRBJ2-1; D may be TRBD2 (6 bases). Trimming pared 2 bases from V and 0 bases from J, leaving 11 bases between. This CDR3 has 16 residues. In germline, CDR1 is LGHNA, CDR2 YNFKEQ. The CDR3 nucleotides read TGTGCCAGCAGCCAAAGGGAGGCGAGCTCCTACAATGAGCAGTTCTTC. It specifies CASSQREASSYNEQFF.

The chain uses TRBV5-1 and TRBJ1-2; 7 bases fit TRBD1. V was clipped by 5 bases and J by 2 bases; unmatched bases: 12. The length of the CDR3 is 16 residues. Per the germline V gene, CDR1 is SGHRS and CDR2 is YFSETQ. The CDR3 here is CASSPATGTLNYGYTF. The CDR3 DNA sequence: TGCGCCAGCAGTCCCGCGACAGGGACCTTAAACTATGGCTACACCTTC.

This chain uses TRBV10-3 with TRBJ1-1; D is ambiguous. The germline CDR1 and CDR2 sequences are ENHRY and SYGVKD. This CDR3 comprises 13 residues. Trimming removed 3 bases from V and 1 base from J, with 6 bases in between. For the CDR3, the DNA is TGTGCCATCAGTGATTCCGCGAACACTGAAGCTTTCTTT. Amino acid sequence: CAISDSANTEAFF.

This rearrangement joins TRBV3-1 (or the pseudogene TRBV3-2) to TRBJ2-1, with D perhaps matching TRBD1 or TRBD2 (5 bases each). Germline lookup yields CDR1 LGHDT and CDR2 YNNKEL (reference sequence). V shed 0 bases and J shed 9 bases, with 9 bases lying between them. This CDR3 contains 13 residues. This CDR3 is CASSQEGGGEQFF. For the CDR3, the DNA is TGTGCCAGCAGCCAAGAGGGTGGGGGTGAGCAGTTCTTC.

This chain uses TRBV7-8 with TRBJ1-5; D gene uncertain. Germline V CDR1 and CDR2: SGHVS, FQNEAQ. This CDR3 has 16 amino acids. V was pared by 3 bases and J by 0 bases, with 12 bases between. DNA for the CDR3: TGTGCCAGCAGCTTGCAGGTGGGGATTAGCAATCAGCCCCAGCATTTT. Encoded protein: CASSLQVGISNQPQHF.

This clone was recorded only once. This rearrangement joins TRBV2 to TRBJ2-2; 9 bases line up with TRBD1. The V and J ends lost 3 bases and 6 bases, in that order; junction bases with no gene match: 5. CDR1 is SNHLY, CDR2 FYNNEI, per germline. The CDR3 loop spans 15 amino acids. The chain's CDR3 is CASSEDRGFAGELFF. In nucleotides, the CDR3 is TGTGCCAGCAGTGAGGACAGGGGTTTCGCCGGGGAGCTGTTTTTT.

This chain joins TRBV5-1 and TRBJ2-1; TRBD1 matches at 8 bases. V was clipped by 3 bases and J by 15 bases; unmatched bases: 11. Germline V CDR1 and CDR2: SGHRS, YFSETQ. This CDR3 has 13 residues. CDR3 DNA: TGCGCCAGCAGCTCCTCTCAGGGGACAGGTGCGTTCTTC. Amino acids: CASSSSQGTGAFF.

The rearrangement uses TRBV10-3 and TRBJ2-7; TRBD2 might be the D (7 bases). CDR3 length: 15 amino acids. V lost 2 bases to trimming and J lost 4 bases, with 15 bases between them. Germline V CDR1 and CDR2: ENHRY, SYGVKD. The CDR3 nucleotides read TGTGCCATCAGTGAGAGGGCAGGGGAGGGTTACGAGCAGTACTTC. As protein: CAISERAGEGYEQYF.

This chain joins TRBV2 and TRBJ1-2; 11 bases are a match to TRBD1. The germline V gene encodes CDR1 SNHLY and CDR2 FYNNEI. The J segment lost 7 bases and the V segment lost 6 bases, leaving 4 bases of the junction unmatched. The CDR3 is made up of 13 amino acids. This CDR3 reads CASSRTGGRGYTF. DNA of the CDR3: TGTGCCAGCAGCAGGACAGGGGGCCGTGGCTACACCTTC.

The rearrangement joins TRBV7-3 to TRBJ1-2, with 9 bases aligning to TRBD1. V trimming: 4 bases; J trimming: 6 bases; junction bases outside the gene matches: 6. This CDR3 contains 14 residues. Germline V gene sequence: CDR1 SGHTA, CDR2 FQGTGA. The CDR3 loop is CASSSTGTGNGYTF. CDR3 bases: TGTGCCAGCAGCTCGACCGGGACAGGGAATGGCTACACCTTC.

The chain combines TRBV12-3 or TRBV12-4 with TRBJ1-4; D is uncertain. V lost 6 bases, J lost 5 bases, and 7 bases lay in between. The CDR3 runs to 12 residues. The DNA of the CDR3 is TGTGCCAGCAGGTCCCTAAATGAAAAACTGTTTTTT. It translates to CASRSLNEKLFF.

This clone has only one observation. The chain couples TRBV10-3 to TRBJ2-7; D is undetermined. This CDR3 has 12 residues. V shed 10 bases and J shed 4 bases, with 14 bases lying between them. Germline CDR1 and CDR2: ENHRY and SYGVKD. The CDR3 DNA is TGTGCCACCACTTCTAGTATTTACGAGCAGTACTTC. Its translation: CATTSSIYEQYF.

The V call is TRBV6-4, the J call TRBJ1-5, with TRBD1 identical over 10 bases. V trimming: 4 bases; J trimming: 7 bases; junction bases outside the gene matches: 7. The germline gives CDR1 MRHNA, CDR2 SNTAGT. This CDR3 spans 15 amino acids. The CDR3 region has the DNA TGTGCCAGCAGTGTGACAGGGGGCGAGGGGCAGCCCCAGCATTTT. Protein product: CASSVTGGEGQPQHF.

The V gene is TRBV28, the J gene TRBJ1-3, with D hard to call. This CDR3 has 12 amino acids. Trimming left V 3 bases short and J 6 bases short, with 6 bases between. CDR1 and CDR2 from the germline V gene are MDHEN and SYDVKM. CDR3 nucleotides: TGTGCCAGCAGTTTTAACGAAAACACCATATATTTT. Translating gives CASSFNENTIYF.

V gene TRBV10-3 combines with J gene TRBJ1-2; D is unresolved. This CDR3 spans 16 amino acids. The V and J ends lost 0 bases and 4 bases respectively, with 15 bases between them. Germline values: CDR1 ENHRY, CDR2 SYGVKD. CDR3 bases: TGTGCCATCAGTGAGTCGTCGGGCCATTTCGGCTATGGCTACACCTTC. Translating it yields CAISESSGHFGYGYTF.

This clone has only one observation. The chain recombines TRBV12-3 or TRBV12-4 with TRBJ1-4; D is undetermined. The CDR3 is 13 residues long. V lost 6 bases to trimming and J lost 4 bases, with 9 bases between them. Written as DNA, the CDR3 is TGTGCCAGCAGCAAGGGCCTTAATGAAAAACTGTTTTTT. Its protein is CASSKGLNEKLFF.

This chain uses TRBV19 with TRBJ1-1; 7 bases are shared with TRBD1. Germline lookup yields CDR1 LNHDA and CDR2 SQIVND (reference sequence). This CDR3 has 11 amino acids. Trimming at V came to 10 bases and at J to 6 bases, leaving 5 bases not matched to a gene. Here the CDR3 DNA reads TGTGCCACGACAGGGTGGGCTGAAGCTTTCTTT. Protein product: CATTGWAEAFF. Supplemented by reference TRBV19 and TRBJ1-1, the full variable domain reads DGGITQSPKYLFRKEGQNVTLSCEQNLNHDAMYWYRQDPGQGLRLIYYSQIVNDFQKGDIAEGYSVSREKKESFPLTVTSAQKNPTAFYLCATTGWAEAFFGQGTRLTVV.

The chain recombines TRBV4-2 with TRBJ1-2; the D gene is possibly TRBD1 (5 bases). Germline-derived CDR1 and CDR2 are LGHNA and YNFKEQ. This CDR3 spans 16 amino acids. Trimming took off 0 bases at V and 4 bases at J, with 15 bases between the two ends. Here the CDR3 reads CASSQDPIRDAYGYTF. The CDR3 coding sequence is TGTGCCAGCAGCCAAGATCCTATCCGGGACGCCTATGGCTACACCTTC.